These 23 T cell receptor beta chains were all obtained from the same sample, sequenced in a study of T cell repertoires in cytomegalovirus infection. TCRdb reprocessed the reads via MiXCR and lists one record per CDR3 protein. Of approximately 110,000 distinct CDR3 sequences listed, around 30% are singletons. The antigens for these receptors are not known. This sample comprised CD8+ T cells from cultured PBMCs, obtained from culture after CMV antigen stimulation. These receptors were collected from a human donor in good health (CMV status not recorded). Some clones in this sample may be carry-over from other donors' samples.

The rearrangement links TRBV12-3 or TRBV12-4 to TRBJ2-7; 12 bases line up with TRBD2. Trimming at V came to 6 bases and at J to 5 bases, leaving 8 bases not matched to a gene. The CDR3 loop spans 15 amino acids. CDR3 region: CASSATGLAGNEQYF. CDR3 nucleotides: TGTGCCAGCAGCGCGACCGGACTAGCGGGGAACGAGCAGTACTTC.

The rearrangement joins TRBV27 to TRBJ2-3; 9 nucleotides match TRBD2. The V and J ends lost 6 bases and 3 bases, in that order; junction bases with no gene match: 7. Germline loops: CDR1 MNHEY, CDR2 SMNVEV (reference sequence). The CDR3 is made up of 15 amino acids. The DNA of the CDR3 is TGTGCCAGCAGAGGATTTAGCGGGGGAACAGATACGCAGTATTTT. Translated, it gives CASRGFSGGTDTQYF.

This clonotype was observed a few times. This sequence joins TRBV25-1 and TRBJ2-7; TRBD1 aligns across 10 bases. This CDR3 has 13 amino acids. Germline V gene data show CDR1 as MGHDK and CDR2 as SYGVNS. V was pared by 1 base and J by 7 bases, with 1 base of the junction left unmatched. The CDR3 here is CASSESDRGEQYF. The CDR3 DNA is TGTGCCAGCAGTGAATCGGACAGGGGGGAGCAGTACTTC.

This clonotype has ten or more counts. V usage is TRBV12-3 or TRBV12-4 and J usage is TRBJ2-7; TRBD1 or TRBD2 may be the D gene (5 bases each). Trimming removed 1 base at V and 0 bases at J, with 7 bases between. The CDR3 consists of 14 residues. In DNA, the CDR3 is TGTGCCAGCAGTTTAGGGGGGTCCTCCTACGAGCAGTACTTC. Translated, it gives CASSLGGSSYEQYF.

This clonotype came up a few times. The chain joins TRBV4-2 to TRBJ2-7; D may be TRBD1 or TRBD2 (5 bases each). V was shortened by 3 bases and J by 5 bases, with 14 bases between the two germline ends. CDR3 size: 14 residues. The germline CDR1 and CDR2 sequences are LGHNA and YNFKEQ. Written as DNA, the CDR3 is TGTGCCAGCAGCCACGGGGCCGGGGCCAACGAGCAGTACTTC. Translation: CASSHGAGANEQYF.

This clonotype turned up a few times. V gene TRBV3-1 combines with J gene TRBJ1-5; D remains unclear. Trimming removed 0 bases at V and 6 bases at J, with 15 bases between. CDR1 is LGHDT and CDR2 is YNNKEL in the germline V gene (reference sequence). CDR3 length equals 16 residues. The CDR3 loop is CASSQDLRSGGQPQHF. In DNA form, the CDR3 reads TGTGCCAGCAGCCAAGATCTTCGTTCGGGAGGTCAGCCCCAGCATTTT.

The table lists this clonotype with a few counts. This chain joins TRBV12-3 or TRBV12-4 and TRBJ1-6; D is unclear. CDR3 size: 15 residues. Trimming cost V 4 bases and J 6 bases, with 13 bases left between them. The CDR3 is CASSSRNLLNSPLHF. The CDR3 DNA follows: TGTGCCAGCAGTTCGAGAAACCTCCTTAATTCACCCCTCCACTTT.

The sample holds a few counts of this clonotype. This sequence joins TRBV7-3 and TRBJ2-7; D could derive from TRBD1 or TRBD2 (6 bases each). The germline V and J ends were trimmed by 4 bases and 2 bases, with 24 bases remaining between them. Germline V gene sequence: CDR1 SGHTA, CDR2 FQGTGA. The CDR3 is 18 amino acids. Here the CDR3 reads CASSSPPSLGGPTYEQYF. In DNA, the CDR3 is TGTGCCAGCAGCTCCCCTCCGTCACTCGGGGGCCCCACCTACGAGCAGTACTTC.

CDR3 DNA: TGTGCCAGCAGTGACCGACCTGGAAACACCATATATTTT. Translation: CASSDRPGNTIYF. The V call is TRBV6-1, the J call TRBJ1-3; unclear D gene. This CDR3 is 13 amino acids long. From germline, CDR1 is MNHNS and CDR2 SASEGT. The V gene lost 3 bases and the J gene lost 2 bases, with 5 bases spanning the gap.

This clonotype was detected only a few times. V is TRBV4-1 and J is TRBJ1-3; 9 nucleotides agree with TRBD1. This CDR3 is 15 amino acids long. V shed 4 bases, J shed 4 bases, and the junction held 5 bases outside the gene matches. CDR1 and CDR2 (germline): MGHRA, YSYEKL. CDR3 DNA: TGCGCCAGCAGCCCTAACAGGGGGCTGGGAAACACCATATATTTT. Residues: CASSPNRGLGNTIYF.

To note about this clonotype: Given a much more abundant clone one base away, this may be a read error. The chain employs TRBV7-2 and TRBJ2-1; 10 nucleotides agree with TRBD2. There are 16 residues in the CDR3. CDR1 SGHTA and CDR2 FQGNSA come from the germline V gene. CDR3 in amino acids: CASSTLAGGAYNEQSF. DNA for the CDR3: TGTGCCAGCAGCACCTTAGCGGGGGGCGCCTACAATGAGCAGTCCTTC.

The chain couples TRBV19 to TRBJ1-2; 7 bases align to TRBD1. J gave up 2 bases and V 5 bases, and 5 bases lay outside the gene matches. From germline, CDR1 is LNHDA and CDR2 SQIVND (reference sequence). This CDR3 has 14 residues. CDR3 nucleotides: TGTGCCAGTAGTTCCGGGGGACAGAACTATGGCTACACCTTC. Its protein is CASSSGGQNYGYTF.

Details on this clonotype: One junction end disagrees with the germline gene, perhaps due to a read error. V and J are TRBV6-6 and TRBJ1-2; D remains ambiguous. The CDR3 runs 14 residues. Germline loops: CDR1 MNHNY, CDR2 SVGAGI (reference sequence). The CDR3 loop is CASNYSVQAYGYTF. The DNA of the CDR3 is TGTGCCAGCAATTACTCGGTCCAGGCGTATGGCTACACCTTC.

This clonotype turned up a few times. The CDR3 DNA is TGTGCCAGCCGTTCACCCCCTGACAAGAGGTGGAGGGGTAAAAATTCACCCCTCCACTTT. Encoded protein: CASRSPPDKRWRGKNSPLHF. The genes are TRBV28 and TRBJ1-6, with D possibly matching TRBD1 (5 bases). This CDR3 contains 20 residues. Germline V lookup: CDR1 MDHEN, CDR2 SYDVKM. The germline V and J ends were trimmed by 8 bases and 7 bases, with 33 bases remaining between them.

This rearrangement joins TRBV28 to TRBJ1-1; D gene ambiguous. V gave up 6 bases and J gave up 4 bases, with 12 bases separating them. CDR3 size: 13 residues. Germline V gene data show CDR1 as MDHEN and CDR2 as SYDVKM. CDR3 DNA sequence: TGTGCCAGCAGACACGTGGAAGGCACTGAAGCTTTCTTT. It is translated as CASRHVEGTEAFF. Together with reference TRBV28 and TRBJ1-1, the CDR3 gives the full variable domain: DVKVTQSSRYLVKRTGEKVFLECVQDMDHENMFWYRQDPGLGLRLIYFSYDVKMKEKGDIPEGYSVSREKKERFSLILESASTNQTSMYLCASRHVEGTEAFFGQGTRLTVV.

This rearrangement joins TRBV27 to TRBJ2-3, with D possibly being TRBD2 (6 bases). Germline V gene data show CDR1 as MNHEY and CDR2 as SMNVEV (reference sequence). The ends were cut back, 6 bases at V and 6 bases at J, with 19 bases in the middle. The CDR3 runs to 15 residues. The CDR3 spells CASRAIRSGEDTQYF. The CDR3 DNA is TGTGCCAGCAGGGCCATACGGTCGGGGGAGGATACGCAGTATTTT.

The chain uses TRBV5-1 and TRBJ1-1; the D is unclear. The ends were cut back, 5 bases at V and 1 base at J, with 12 bases in the middle. Germline assignment: CDR1 SGHRS and CDR2 YFSETQ. The CDR3 has 14 residues. The CDR3 DNA is TGCGCCAGCAGTCAGGTCGTGGGGAACACTGAAGCTTTCTTT. Residues: CASSQVVGNTEAFF.

The sample holds many counts of this clonotype. The genes are TRBV2 and TRBJ2-1, with D possibly TRBD2 on 7 matching bases. The CDR3 extends over 16 amino acids. The V end was cut by 6 bases, the J end by 3 bases, with 18 bases between. The germline V gene encodes CDR1 SNHLY and CDR2 FYNNEI. CDR3 in DNA: TGTGCCAGCAGGGACACGGCGGGGGCCCACTACAATGAGCAGTTCTTC. This encodes CASRDTAGAHYNEQFF.

This clonotype came up a few times. This chain connects TRBV6-2 or TRBV6-3 to TRBJ2-1; no definite D call. The germline gives CDR1 MNHEY, CDR2 SVGEGT. The CDR3 runs to 17 residues. V lost 2 bases to trimming and J lost 4 bases, with 18 bases between them. The DNA for the CDR3 is TGTGCCAGCAGTTACGATCGGCTAGTGTCAATTTACAATGAGCAGTTCTTC. Encoded protein: CASSYDRLVSIYNEQFF.

The V and J genes are TRBV4-3 and TRBJ1-6, with D uncertain. Trimming pared 0 bases from V and 8 bases from J, leaving 11 bases between. This CDR3 comprises 15 residues. Germline loops: CDR1 LGHNA, CDR2 YSLEER. CDR3 DNA sequence: TGCGCCAGCAGCCAAGATTCGGGGAGAGATTCACCCCTCCACTTT. Its protein product is CASSQDSGRDSPLHF.

This chain uses TRBV6-1 with TRBJ1-2; D is ambiguous. The length of the CDR3 is 15 residues. Germline V gene data show CDR1 as MNHNS and CDR2 as SASEGT. V was clipped by 2 bases and J by 5 bases, with 15 bases between them. The CDR3 sequence: CASSEYPGPQYGYTF. CDR3 nucleotides: TGTGCCAGCAGTGAATACCCTGGTCCGCAATATGGCTACACCTTC.

The DNA of the CDR3 is TGTGCCAGCAGCGGGCGGACAGCAGACTACGAGCAGTACTTC. Protein: CASSGRTADYEQYF. V and J are TRBV7-9 and TRBJ2-7, with D possibly matching TRBD1 (6 bases). CDR1 and CDR2 from the germline V gene are SEHNR and FQNEAQ (reference sequence). V was shortened by 5 bases and J by 3 bases, with 14 bases between the two germline ends. The CDR3 has 14 residues. The full variable domain, its missing parts supplied by reference TRBV7-9 and TRBJ2-7, is DTGVSQNPRHKITKRGQNVTFRCDPISEHNRLYWYRQTLGQGPEFLTYFQNEAQLEKSRLLSDRFSAERPKGSFSTLEIQRTEQGDSAMYLCASSGRTADYEQYFGPGTRLTVT.

This chain uses TRBV6-1 with TRBJ1-6; 10 nucleotides match TRBD1. Per the germline V gene, CDR1 is MNHNS and CDR2 is SASEGT. The junction had 8 bases not matched to a gene; V was cut back by 5 bases and J by 10 bases. The CDR3 contains 15 residues. CDR3 nucleotides: TGTGCCAGCAGTTACGGGACAGGGGTGGGATCACCCCTCCACTTT. As protein: CASSYGTGVGSPLHF.